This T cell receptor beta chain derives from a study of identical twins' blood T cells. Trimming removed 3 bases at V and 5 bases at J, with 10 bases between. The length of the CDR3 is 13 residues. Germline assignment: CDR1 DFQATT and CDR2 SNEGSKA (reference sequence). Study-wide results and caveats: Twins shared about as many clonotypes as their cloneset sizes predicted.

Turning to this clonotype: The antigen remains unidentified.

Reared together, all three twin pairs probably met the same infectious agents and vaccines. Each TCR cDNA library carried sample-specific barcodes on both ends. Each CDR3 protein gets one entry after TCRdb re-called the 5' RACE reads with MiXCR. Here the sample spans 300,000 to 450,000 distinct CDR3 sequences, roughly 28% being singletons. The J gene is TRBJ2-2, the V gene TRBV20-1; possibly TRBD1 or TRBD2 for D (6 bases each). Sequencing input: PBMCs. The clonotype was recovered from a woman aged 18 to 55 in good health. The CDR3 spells CSASEGGTGELFF. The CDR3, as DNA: TGCAGTGCTAGTGAAGGGGGGACCGGGGAGCTGTTTTTT.